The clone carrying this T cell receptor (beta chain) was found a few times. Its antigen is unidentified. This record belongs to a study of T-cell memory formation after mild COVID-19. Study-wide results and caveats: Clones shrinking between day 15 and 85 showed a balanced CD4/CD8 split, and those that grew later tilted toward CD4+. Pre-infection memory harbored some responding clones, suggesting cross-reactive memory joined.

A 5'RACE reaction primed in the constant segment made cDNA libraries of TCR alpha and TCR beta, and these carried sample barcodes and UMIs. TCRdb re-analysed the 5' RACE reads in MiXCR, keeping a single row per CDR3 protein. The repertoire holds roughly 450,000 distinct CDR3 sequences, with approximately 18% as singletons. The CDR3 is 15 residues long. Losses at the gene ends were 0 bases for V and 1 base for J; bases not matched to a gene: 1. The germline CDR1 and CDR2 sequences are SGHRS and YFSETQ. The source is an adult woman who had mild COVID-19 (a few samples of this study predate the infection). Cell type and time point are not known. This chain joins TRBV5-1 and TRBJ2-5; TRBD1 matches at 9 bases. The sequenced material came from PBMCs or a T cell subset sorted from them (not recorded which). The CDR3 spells CASSLGDRAQETQYF. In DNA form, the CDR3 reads TGCGCCAGCAGCTTGGGGGACAGGGCCCAAGAGACCCAGTACTTC.